This TCR beta chain was sequenced in a study of blood T cell repertoires in COVID-19. Study context: Both acute and convalescent COVID-19 samples were obtained from the United States, Italy and Spain. Sources were T cells, B-cell-depleted T cells, or PBMCs; the material itself was cDNA or gDNA.

This clone turned up a few times. As handled by the study authors: Reference gene primers were amplified, and this amplification served to estimate nucleated cell counts. Profiling relied on immunoSEQ multiplex PCR, and the TCRdb table lists in-frame clones only, not all of them. V and J calls plus clone size are reproduced from that table; the DNA served to infer D and trimming. The sample lists roughly 80,000 clones; approximately 88% were seen once. The CDR3 runs to 11 residues. V was shortened by 6 bases and J by 5 bases, with 8 bases between the two germline ends. Germline V lookup: CDR1 MNHEY, CDR2 SVGAGI.

The gene calls are TRBV6-5 and TRBJ2-7; D gene ambiguous. This sequence originates from a man in his forties or fifties with active COVID-19. Sequenced material: peripheral blood. The CDR3 DNA sequence: TGTGCCAGCAGCCAACTGGACGAGCAGTACTTC. Its protein product is CASSQLDEQYF.